Below, 21 T cell receptor beta chains from the same sample are listed, as sequenced in a study of blood T cell repertoires in COVID-19. TCRdb keeps only in-frame clones here, not all; method: immunoSEQ multiplex PCR. The sample includes about 180,000 clones, approximately 90% of them seen just once. Sequences were obtained from peripheral blood. These receptors were obtained from a man in his fifties or sixties with acute or convalescent COVID-19.

The chain employs TRBV6-6 and TRBJ2-3; TRBD2 aligns across 8 bases. Germline V gene data show CDR1 as MNHNY and CDR2 as SVGAGI (reference sequence). The CDR3 spans 15 residues. V shed 4 bases and J 2 bases; nucleotides not matched to a gene: 5. CDR3 sequence: CASSWSGGTTDTQYF. The CDR3 nucleotides are TGTGCCAGCAGTTGGAGCGGGGGTACCACAGATACGCAGTATTTT.

This clone came up a few times. This rearrangement joins TRBV7-2 to TRBJ2-7; 8 bases map to TRBD1. J lost 6 bases, V lost 4 bases, and 11 bases had no gene match. The germline V gene has CDR1 SGHTA and CDR2 FQGNSA. The length of the CDR3 is 15 residues. The CDR3 sequence is CASSWRTGTSGEQYF. As DNA, the CDR3 is TGTGCCAGCAGCTGGCGGACAGGGACCTCGGGCGAGCAGTACTTC.

This chain links TRBV20-1 with TRBJ1-1; D gene unclear. Germline loops: CDR1 DFQATT, CDR2 SNEGSKA (reference sequence). The CDR3 consists of 17 residues. V was trimmed by 3 bases and J by 4 bases, leaving 24 bases between them. CDR3 sequence reads: CSASPQPLRVEGTEAFF. The DNA for the CDR3 is TGCAGTGCTAGTCCCCAACCCCTCCGGGTCGAGGGCACTGAAGCTTTCTTT.

The chain couples TRBV4-3 to TRBJ2-5; 8 nucleotides align to TRBD2. V lost 2 bases and J lost 5; bases outside the gene matches: 7. This CDR3 is built from 15 residues. Germline V gives CDR1 LGHNA, CDR2 YSLEER. The CDR3 DNA reads as TGCGCCAGCAGCCAAAATAGCGGGGCTGGTGAGACCCAGTACTTC. It translates to CASSQNSGAGETQYF.

Here the CDR3 DNA reads TGTGCCAGCAGTCCCAGGGGGCAAGTTTTAGGGGAAAAACTGTTTTTT. It specifies CASSPRGQVLGEKLFF. This sequence joins TRBV27 and TRBJ1-4, with 8 bases identical to TRBD1. The germline CDR1 and CDR2 sequences are MNHEY and SMNVEV (reference sequence). The CDR3 is 16 residues long. Losses at the gene ends were 5 bases for V and 8 bases for J; bases not matched to a gene: 13.

The chain has TRBV7-2 and TRBJ1-4; D is perhaps TRBD1 (5 bases). V lost 5 bases and J lost 7, with 20 bases in between. Per the germline V gene, CDR1 is SGHTA and CDR2 is FQGNSA. This CDR3 has 16 residues. Written as DNA, the CDR3 is TGTGCCAGCAGCATAAGCGCGGCAGGGTCAAGTGAAAAACTGTTTTTT. The encoded protein is CASSISAAGSSEKLFF.

This clone has just one count. The gene calls are TRBV4-1 and TRBJ2-3; tentatively, D is TRBD2 (6 bases). The CDR3 is 16 residues long. Per the germline V gene, CDR1 is MGHRA and CDR2 is YSYEKL. Trimming took 3 bases from V and 4 from J, leaving 17 bases between them. The CDR3, as DNA: TGCGCCAGCAGCCACCCGGGACGGAGGGCTTCAGATACGCAGTATTTT. This translates into CASSHPGRRASDTQYF.

The CDR3 is CASSLRGGTRTDTQYF. In DNA, the CDR3 is TGTGCCAGCAGTCTGCGGGGCGGGACCCGCACAGATACGCAGTATTTT. This chain connects TRBV28 to TRBJ2-3; D may be TRBD2 (6 bases). The CDR3 has 16 residues. V lost 5 bases to trimming and J lost 1 base, with 16 bases between them. In germline, CDR1 is MDHEN, CDR2 SYDVKM.

The V gene is TRBV10-3, the J gene TRBJ2-2, with D unresolved. The CDR3 is 13 amino acids. Germline assignment: CDR1 ENHRY and CDR2 SYGVKD. V was pared by 5 bases and J by 5 bases, with 9 bases between. The CDR3: CAISRLTTGELFF. Here the CDR3 DNA reads TGTGCCATCAGTCGACTTACTACCGGGGAGCTGTTTTTT.

The chain joins TRBV28 to TRBJ1-2, with a weak D call TRBD1 (5 bases). This CDR3 contains 13 residues. The germline gives CDR1 MDHEN, CDR2 SYDVKM. Trimming cost V 7 bases and J 8 bases, with 17 bases left between them. The CDR3 sequence is CASTSAGLRGYTF. CDR3 DNA: TGTGCCAGCACCTCAGCGGGGCTGCGAGGCTACACCTTC.

V gene TRBV6-5 combines with J gene TRBJ2-7; TRBD2 matches 10 bases. Germline-derived CDR1 and CDR2 are MNHEY and SVGAGI. The CDR3 runs to 14 residues. Losses at the gene ends were 8 bases for V and 2 bases for J; bases not matched to a gene: 6. CDR3 amino acids: CASLLAGGPYEQYF. As DNA, the CDR3 is TGTGCCAGCCTATTAGCGGGAGGCCCCTACGAGCAGTACTTC.

In this sample, this clone turned up a few times. The V gene is TRBV5-6, the J gene TRBJ1-6, with a weak D call TRBD1 (6 bases). The CDR3 spans 14 residues. Trimming pared 2 bases from V and 6 bases from J, leaving 9 bases between. Looked up from germline, CDR1 is SGHDT and CDR2 is YYEEEE. The CDR3 spells CASSLGQFNSPLHF. CDR3 coding DNA: TGTGCCAGCAGCTTAGGACAGTTTAATTCACCCCTCCACTTT.

The J gene is TRBJ1-4, the V gene TRBV5-1; 7 nucleotides match TRBD1. V lost 4 bases, J lost 5 bases, and 5 bases stayed unmatched. Germline V gene data show CDR1 as SGHRS and CDR2 as YFSETQ. This CDR3 region has 14 residues. CDR3: CASSPGQINEKLFF. CDR3 nucleotide sequence: TGCGCCAGCAGCCCGGGACAGATAAATGAAAAACTGTTTTTT.

The chain is built from TRBV7-2 and TRBJ1-3; TRBD1 matches at 7 bases. The V and J ends lost 2 bases and 0 bases, in that order; junction bases with no gene match: 4. CDR3 length equals 16 residues. From germline, CDR1 is SGHTA and CDR2 FQGNSA. The CDR3 DNA follows: TGTGCCAGCAGCTTACAAGGGGGCATCTCTGGAAACACCATATATTTT. Its translation: CASSLQGGISGNTIYF.

The chain uses TRBV12-3 or TRBV12-4 and TRBJ1-2, with 9 bases fitting TRBD1. The CDR3 totals 13 residues. V lost 6 bases and J lost 4; bases outside the gene matches: 3. CDR3: CASSRDRVYGYTF. The CDR3 region has the DNA TGTGCCAGCAGCCGGGACAGGGTCTATGGCTACACCTTC.

This chain links TRBV18 with TRBJ2-7; possibly TRBD2 for D (5 bases). CDR1 and CDR2 from the germline V gene are KGHSH and LQKENI. The CDR3 is 15 residues long. Trimming took off 3 bases at V and 3 bases at J, with 15 bases between the two ends. DNA for the CDR3: TGTGCCAGCTCACCTCTCGAGGGTAATCGCTACGAGCAGTACTTC. It encodes CASSPLEGNRYEQYF.

This chain links TRBV4-3 with TRBJ2-1; 9 bases align to TRBD2. After removal of 3 bases from V and 4 bases from J, the junction contained 4 bases not matched to a gene. Germline CDR1 is LGHNA and CDR2 is YSLEER. The CDR3 contains 15 residues. CDR3 sequence reads: CASSHRLAEYNEQFF. The CDR3 DNA follows: TGCGCCAGCAGCCATCGACTAGCGGAGTACAATGAGCAGTTCTTC.

The chain couples TRBV7-8 to TRBJ1-5; 9 positions match TRBD1. Trimming at V came to 5 bases and at J to 2 bases, leaving 4 bases not matched to a gene. CDR3 length: 15 residues. Germline loops: CDR1 SGHVS, CDR2 FQNEAQ. The CDR3 DNA follows: TGTGCCAGCAGCAGGGACAGGGTCGGCAATCAGCCCCAGCATTTT. It encodes CASSRDRVGNQPQHF. Using reference TRBV7-8 and TRBJ1-5 for the parts outside the CDR3, the full variable domain is GAGVSQSPRYKVAKRGQDVALRCDPISGHVSLFWYQQALGQGPEFLTYFQNEAQLDKSGLPSDRFFAERPEGSVSTLKIQRTQQEDSAVYLCASSRDRVGNQPQHFGDGTRLSIL.

This clone occurred once. The V call is TRBV10-3, the J call TRBJ2-4; D might be TRBD2 (5 bases). The germline CDR1 and CDR2 sequences are ENHRY and SYGVKD. Trimming cost V 4 bases and J 1 base, with 14 bases left between them. The CDR3 runs 16 residues. Here the CDR3 DNA reads TGTGCCATCAGTGGGGAGACACTGGGGGCCAAAAACATTCAGTACTTC. Protein: CAISGETLGAKNIQYF.

V and J are TRBV21-1 and TRBJ1-5; the table's TRBD1 call for D was not verified on the DNA. TRBV21-1 is labeled a pseudogene. The length of the CDR3 is 17 residues. CDR3 sequence (DNA): TGTGCCAGCAGCCCCGCCGAGGACAGGGGCGGAAATCAGCCCCAGCATTTT. Its protein is CASSPAEDRGGNQPQHF.

The chain has TRBV19 and TRBJ1-4, with a possible D match to TRBD1 (5 bases). The CDR3 has 14 amino acids. Germline lookup yields CDR1 LNHDA and CDR2 SQIVND (reference sequence). V lost 6 bases and J 5 bases, leaving 13 bases between the germline ends. This CDR3 is CASRLGAGNEKLFF. The CDR3 nucleotides are TGTGCCAGTAGGCTAGGGGCCGGGAATGAAAAACTGTTTTTT.